Each of the 28 T cell receptor beta chains below was sequenced from the same sample in a study of T cell repertoires in cytomegalovirus infection (dated by TCRdb to the late 2010s). The label giving this sample's treatment or condition can be read as: in vitro stimulation with specific CMV peptide epitopes to enrich CMV-specific T cells. Instrument on record: Illumina HiSeq 1500. TCRdb trimmed the raw reads at Q25, called clones with MiXCR and kept productive beta chains. CDR3 protein duplicates are merged, each entry listing the most common genes and DNA. Across this sample there are 800,000 to 950,000 distinct CDR3 sequences, with approximately 30% seen only once. Together, the top ten hold roughly 12% of the sample. No antigen is known for these receptors. The material was cultured CD8+ T cells from PBMCs, obtained from culture after CMV antigen stimulation. The receptors originated from a human donor in good health (CMV status not recorded). Some clones in this sample may be carry-over from other donors' samples.

The table lists this clonotype with a few counts. CDR3 DNA: TGTGCCAGCAGCCGACTAGCGGGGGGGGGGGATACGCAGTATTTT. It is translated as CASSRLAGGGDTQYF. The J gene is TRBJ2-3, the V gene TRBV7-6; 14 bases fit TRBD2. CDR3 size: 15 residues. Germline CDR1 is SGHVS and CDR2 is FNYEAQ. The ends lost 5 bases at V and 6 bases at J; junction bases unmatched: 4.

The chain uses TRBV27 and TRBJ1-5; 10 nucleotides match TRBD1. The V gene's germline CDR1 is MNHEY and CDR2 SMNVEV (reference sequence). V gave up 0 bases and J gave up 6 bases; unmatched junction bases: 2. CDR3 length: 15 amino acids. The CDR3 region has the DNA TGTGCCAGCAGTTTATCGGGACAGGGGAGTCAGCCCCAGCATTTT. Encoded protein: CASSLSGQGSQPQHF.

CDR3 sequence (DNA): TGCAGCGCCTGGGGGACGTCGGACACCGGGGAGCTGTTTTTT. This translates into CSAWGTSDTGELFF. The chain recombines TRBV29-1 with TRBJ2-2, with D perhaps matching TRBD1 or TRBD2 (5 bases each). Trimming cost V 7 bases and J 3 bases, with 15 bases left between them. This CDR3 has 14 amino acids. CDR1 is SQVTM, CDR2 ANQGSEA, per germline.

J is TRBJ1-5 and V is TRBV20-1; 9 positions match TRBD1. The CDR3 is made up of 19 amino acids. The V segment lost 0 bases and the J segment 8 bases; nucleotides outside the gene matches: 20. The germline V gene encodes CDR1 DFQATT and CDR2 SNEGSKA (reference sequence). The CDR3 DNA is TGCAGTGCTAGAGATCTGGACAGGGGTTCCTATAATCTAATCAAGCCCCAGCATTTT. This translates into CSARDLDRGSYNLIKPQHF.

This clonotype was counted only a few times. The chain uses TRBV6-6 and TRBJ1-2; D gene ambiguous. The CDR3 has 16 amino acids. Germline-derived CDR1 and CDR2 are MNHNY and SVGAGI (reference sequence). Trimming stripped 0 bases from V and 1 base from J, with 12 bases between. The chain's CDR3 is CASSYSIDLGNYGYTF. DNA of the CDR3: TGTGCCAGCAGTTACTCTATAGACCTCGGTAACTATGGCTACACCTTC.

This clonotype was seen more than once but under ten times. Here the CDR3 reads CASRGQLADYNEQFF. For the CDR3, the DNA is TGCGCCAGCAGAGGGCAACTAGCGGATTACAATGAGCAGTTCTTC. This chain joins TRBV5-1 and TRBJ2-1, with TRBD2 matching over 8 bases. Per germline, CDR1 SGHRS and CDR2 YFSETQ. V was pared by 5 bases and J by 4 bases, with 8 bases of the junction left unmatched. The CDR3 extends over 15 amino acids.

This clonotype was observed at least ten times. The chain combines TRBV7-2 with TRBJ1-3; no clear D gene. There are 14 residues in the CDR3. The V and J ends lost 2 bases and 6 bases respectively, with 11 bases between them. Germline V gives CDR1 SGHTA, CDR2 FQGNSA. The CDR3 loop is CASSLLASTNTIYF. For the CDR3, the DNA is TGTGCCAGCAGCTTATTGGCGTCTACAAACACCATATATTTT.

This clonotype came up a few times. The chain carries TRBV6-5 and TRBJ1-1; no reliable D call. Trimming cost V 5 bases and J 8 bases, with 9 bases left between them. CDR3 size: 11 residues. Germline CDR1 reads MNHEY; CDR2 reads SVGAGI. CDR3 sequence: CASSTPPEAFF. The DNA for the CDR3 is TGTGCCAGCAGTACCCCACCGGAAGCTTTCTTT.

This clonotype was detected a few times. This chain connects TRBV19 to TRBJ1-2; 8 nucleotides align to TRBD1. Germline CDR1 reads LNHDA; CDR2 reads SQIVND (reference sequence). There are 14 residues in the CDR3. J was trimmed by 8 bases and V by 7 bases; bases with no gene match: 12. The CDR3 loop reads CASTYKDRVGGYTF. For the CDR3, the DNA is TGTGCCAGTACCTATAAGGACAGGGTCGGCGGCTACACCTTC.

V usage is TRBV12-3 or TRBV12-4 and J usage is TRBJ2-7, with D unresolved. The CDR3 runs to 13 residues. V was trimmed by 1 base and J by 4 bases, leaving 8 bases between them. The CDR3 region is CASSLDAQYEQYF. CDR3 in DNA: TGTGCCAGCAGTTTAGACGCACAGTACGAGCAGTACTTC.

The sample holds many counts of this clonotype. This chain links TRBV7-6 with TRBJ2-2; D gene uncertain. The CDR3 sequence is 13 residues long. Looked up from germline, CDR1 is SGHVS and CDR2 is FNYEAQ. V lost 5 bases and J lost 6, with 10 bases in between. CDR3 in amino acids: CASSPRQAGELFF. The CDR3 DNA is TGTGCCAGCAGCCCCCGCCAAGCCGGGGAGCTGTTTTTT.

At least ten counts were recorded for this clonotype. For the CDR3, the DNA is TGTGCCAGCAGCTGGACAGTCTCCTACGAGCAGTACTTC. As protein: CASSWTVSYEQYF. This chain uses TRBV7-2 with TRBJ2-7, with a weak D call TRBD1 (6 bases). The CDR3 extends over 13 amino acids. Germline V gives CDR1 SGHTA, CDR2 FQGNSA. V dropped 4 bases and J dropped 0 bases, with 7 bases sitting between them. Looking up the rest from reference TRBV7-2 and TRBJ2-7 gives the full variable domain: GAGVSQSPSNKVTEKGKDVELRCDPISGHTALYWYRQSLGQGLEFLIYFQGNSAPDKSGLPSDRFSAERTGGSVSTLTIQRTQQEDSAVYLCASSWTVSYEQYFGPGTRLTVT.

The sample holds many counts of this clonotype. This chain uses TRBV12-3 or TRBV12-4 with TRBJ2-5; TRBD1 agrees at 8 bases. The CDR3 length is 17 residues. V trimming: 3 bases; J trimming: 3 bases; junction bases outside the gene matches: 12. DNA of the CDR3: TGTGCCAGCAGTTTTAACCCCGGGACAGGCCCTAAAGAGACCCAGTACTTC. Its protein product is CASSFNPGTGPKETQYF.

As regards this clonotype: At one boundary the junction diverges from the germline segment, which might be a read error. V usage is TRBV27 and J usage is TRBJ1-2; tentative D call: TRBD1 (5 bases). The germline V gene encodes CDR1 MNHEY and CDR2 SMNVEV (reference sequence). The CDR3 extends over 12 amino acids. In DNA, the CDR3 is TGTGCCAGTTGGTTCCGGGGGAGAGGCTGCACCTTC. Translation: CASWFRGRGCTF.

This clonotype appeared a few times. The chain carries TRBV7-8 and TRBJ2-5; maybe TRBD1 (6 bases). Trimming stripped 5 bases from V and 2 bases from J, with 18 bases between. Looked up from germline, CDR1 is SGHVS and CDR2 is FQNEAQ. This CDR3 is 16 amino acids long. The CDR3 coding sequence is TGTGCCAGCAGCCCTTGGACAGAAACGGAACAAGAGACCCAGTACTTC. Residues: CASSPWTETEQETQYF.

This chain connects TRBV25-1 to TRBJ2-7, with D tentatively TRBD1 or TRBD2 (6 bases each). Germline-derived CDR1 and CDR2 are MGHDK and SYGVNS. The V end lost 3 bases, the J end lost 6 bases, and 12 bases lay between the germline ends. The CDR3 loop spans 13 amino acids. The CDR3 reads CASSDWGAGEQYF. DNA for the CDR3: TGTGCCAGCAGTGATTGGGGGGCCGGCGAGCAGTACTTC.

This clonotype has a handful of counts. The CDR3 nucleotides are TGTGCCAGCAGTTATGACTATAGCAATCAGCCCCAGCATTTT. Protein product: CASSYDYSNQPQHF. The chain links TRBV6-5 to TRBJ1-5; D is ambiguous. Deletions cut 3 bases from V and 0 bases from J, with 6 bases between. The CDR3 is made up of 14 amino acids. Germline V lookup: CDR1 MNHEY, CDR2 SVGAGI.

This clonotype has more than one count but fewer than ten. The chain is built from TRBV12-3 or TRBV12-4 and TRBJ2-4, with TRBD2 identical over 11 bases. The V and J ends lost 8 bases and 1 base, in that order; junction bases with no gene match: 10. The CDR3 has 17 amino acids. The CDR3 spells CASFSGGEFRAKNIQYF. As DNA, the CDR3 is TGTGCCAGCTTTAGCGGGGGGGAATTTCGTGCCAAAAACATTCAGTACTTC.

The V call is TRBV7-9, the J call TRBJ1-5, with a weak D call TRBD1 (5 bases). There are 14 residues in the CDR3. Per germline, CDR1 SEHNR and CDR2 FQNEAQ (reference sequence). V was shortened by 1 base and J by 3 bases, with 7 bases between the two germline ends. The CDR3 here is CASSLVGVNQPQHF. As DNA, the CDR3 is TGTGCCAGCAGCTTAGTAGGGGTCAATCAGCCCCAGCATTTT.

The V call is TRBV6-5, the J call TRBJ1-2; no clear D gene. CDR3 length equals 14 residues. Per germline, CDR1 MNHEY and CDR2 SVGAGI. V lost 5 bases, J lost 7 bases, and 17 bases lay in between. This CDR3 is CASSKTDGPFGYTF. In nucleotides, the CDR3 is TGTGCCAGCAGTAAGACTGACGGGCCCTTTGGCTACACCTTC.

This clonotype was counted many times. V and J are TRBV6-6 and TRBJ1-2, with D unresolved. The CDR3 length is 17 residues. Trimming took 0 bases from V and 0 from J, leaving 14 bases between them. Germline V CDR1 and CDR2: MNHNY, SVGAGI (reference sequence). CDR3 loop: CASSYSILAATNYGYTF. The DNA for the CDR3 is TGTGCCAGCAGTTACTCGATTTTGGCCGCTACTAACTATGGCTACACCTTC.

There are many counts of this clonotype. V is TRBV7-9 and J is TRBJ2-3, with TRBD1 identical over 11 bases. From germline, CDR1 is SEHNR and CDR2 FQNEAQ (reference sequence). The V segment lost 5 bases and the J segment 3 bases; nucleotides outside the gene matches: 7. The CDR3 sequence is 16 residues long. CDR3: CASSPRTGGITDTQYF. Here the CDR3 DNA reads TGTGCCAGCAGCCCCAGGACAGGGGGCATAACAGATACGCAGTATTTT.

The chain joins TRBV20-1 to TRBJ1-5; D ambiguous. The CDR3 has 14 amino acids. Trimming pared 0 bases from V and 7 bases from J, leaving 13 bases between. The V gene's germline CDR1 is DFQATT and CDR2 SNEGSKA (reference sequence). The CDR3 coding sequence is TGCAGTGCTAGAGATGGGTTTTCTAGACAGCCCCAGCATTTT. Its protein product is CSARDGFSRQPQHF.

Details on this clonotype: This clone may be a read error of a much larger clone one base away. The chain has TRBV27 and TRBJ1-1; 7 bases agree with TRBD1. Germline lookup yields CDR1 MNHEY and CDR2 SMNVEV (reference sequence). After removal of 6 bases from V and 1 base from J, the junction contained 5 bases not matched to a gene. CDR3 length: 14 amino acids. CDR3 DNA: TGTGCCAGCAGATTTGGGACAGAGAACACTGAAGCTTTCTTT. Protein sequence: CASRFGTENTEAFF.

V usage is TRBV27 and J usage is TRBJ2-7; TRBD1 matches at 7 bases. The CDR3 covers 14 residues. Per the germline V gene, CDR1 is MNHEY and CDR2 is SMNVEV (reference sequence). The V segment lost 3 bases and the J segment 5 bases; nucleotides outside the gene matches: 7. The CDR3 DNA reads TGTGCCAGCAGTTTTACAGGGGCGGTCGACGAGCAGTACTTC. Residues: CASSFTGAVDEQYF.

This sequence joins TRBV6-2 or TRBV6-3 and TRBJ1-1; D is possibly TRBD1 (6 bases). This CDR3 spans 13 amino acids. The germline V gene encodes CDR1 MNHEY and CDR2 SVGEGT. V gave up 2 bases and J gave up 6 bases, with 10 bases separating them. As DNA, the CDR3 is TGTGCCAGCAGTTACCAACAGGGCTCTGAAGCTTTCTTT. This gives the protein CASSYQQGSEAFF.

A few counts support this clonotype. The chain has TRBV5-8 and TRBJ2-7; maybe TRBD1 (6 bases). The CDR3 is 14 residues long. Germline V CDR1 and CDR2: SGHTS, YDEGEE. Trimming removed 4 bases at V and 0 bases at J, with 11 bases between. Written as DNA, the CDR3 is TGTGCCAGCAGCGGTGCGGACAGCTCCTACGAGCAGTACTTC. Translated: CASSGADSSYEQYF. The whole variable domain, remainder taken from reference TRBV5-8 and TRBJ2-7, is EAGVTQSPTHLIKTRGQQATLRCSPISGHTSVYWYQQALGLGLQFLLWYDEGEERNRGNFPPRFSGRQFPNYSSELNVNALELEDSALYLCASSGADSSYEQYFGPGTRLTVT.

This clonotype was observed many times. The chain combines TRBV7-6 with TRBJ2-3, with D hard to call. This CDR3 is 13 amino acids long. V was cut by 3 bases and J by 5 bases, with 9 bases left in between. CDR1 is SGHVS and CDR2 is FNYEAQ in the germline V gene. CDR3 amino acids: CASSFGWGDTQYF. DNA for the CDR3: TGTGCCAGCAGCTTTGGTTGGGGAGATACGCAGTATTTT.